The 24 T cell receptor beta chains below come from one sample, sequenced in a study of tumor and adjacent non-tumor tissue in lung cancer. The template was RNA from unsorted bulk tissue. Distant lung tissue was collected more than 3 cm away from the tumor edge. TCRbeta libraries were built with three rounds of nested PCR, modified from ARM-PCR. TCRdb reprocessed the multiplex PCR reads with MiXCR, giving one entry per CDR3 protein. The sample holds about 110,000 distinct CDR3 sequences, about 61% seen once. Sequenced material: distant non-tumor lung tissue. The receptors originated from a man in his fifties or sixties with non-small cell lung cancer.

This clonotype showed up just a few times. The junction differs from germline at one of its ends, possibly a read error. CDR3 sequence reads: CASGLILTSSYNEHFF. In DNA form, the CDR3 reads TGTGCTAGTGGTTTGATACTGACAAGCTCCTACAATGAGCACTTCTTC. The V and J genes are TRBV12-5 and TRBJ2-1; D unclear. CDR1 and CDR2 from the germline V gene are LGHNT and FRNRAP. CDR3 length: 16 residues.

In the case of this clonotype: At one boundary the junction diverges from the germline segment, which might be a read error. The chain uses TRBV11-1 and TRBJ2-3; TRBD2 agrees at 8 bases. The CDR3 has 16 amino acids. CDR1 and CDR2 from the germline V gene are SGHAT and FQDESV (reference sequence). The CDR3 coding sequence is TGTACCAGCAGCTTAGATACGGCGGGAGGAACAAATACGCAGTATTTT. Translated, it gives CTSSLDTAGGTNTQYF.

About this clonotype: This CDR3 fails to terminate in the conserved phenylalanine or tryptophan, so it likely reflects a read error. V is TRBV6-5 and J is TRBJ2-7; D is perhaps TRBD1 (5 bases). Germline V gives CDR1 MNHEY, CDR2 SVGAGI. V lost 6 bases and J 0 bases, leaving 6 bases between the germline ends. This CDR3 spans 12 amino acids. The CDR3 sequence is CASRTDSYEQYL. The CDR3 region has the DNA TGTGCCAGCAGGACAGACTCCTACGAGCAGTACCTC.

Many counts were recorded for this clonotype. The chain couples TRBV5-1 to TRBJ2-2, with D hard to call. CDR3 length equals 18 residues. Deletions cut 0 bases from V and 0 bases from J, with 15 bases between. Germline-derived CDR1 and CDR2 are SGHRS and YFSETQ. The CDR3 nucleotides are TGCGCCAGCAGCTTGGGACCAATCCGAGACGCGAACACCGGGGAGCTGTTTTTT. It specifies CASSLGPIRDANTGELFF.

This clonotype was recorded at least ten times. The chain couples TRBV11-2 to TRBJ2-1; 8 bases are shared with TRBD1. The CDR3 runs 15 residues. V was clipped by 5 bases and J by 5 bases; unmatched bases: 8. In germline, CDR1 is SGHAT, CDR2 FQNNGV. The CDR3 coding sequence is TGTGCCAGCAGCAACGACCCGACAGGGGACAATGAGCAGTTCTTC. This sequence encodes CASSNDPTGDNEQFF.

Notes on this clonotype: A much larger clonotype is one base distant, so this may be a read error. V and J are TRBV6-6 and TRBJ2-5; no clear D gene. The CDR3 spans 12 residues. CDR1 is MNHNY and CDR2 is SVGAGI in the germline V gene (reference sequence). Trimming took 7 bases from V and 5 from J, leaving 11 bases between them. CDR3 loop: CASTQAPETQYF. DNA for the CDR3: TGTGCCAGCACCCAAGCGCCGGAGACCCAGTACTTC.

Worth noting for this clonotype: Its ends do not fully match the called genes, so a read error is possible. The CDR3 bases are TGCACCAGCAGCCAACCCTCAGATATTGGCAACACCATATATTTT. It encodes CTSSQPSDIGNTIYF. This chain joins TRBV4-1 and TRBJ1-3; no reliable D call. Germline-derived CDR1 and CDR2 are MGHRA and YSYEKL. The CDR3 is 15 amino acids.

As concerns this clonotype: This may be a read error, as it is one base from a much larger clone. The V call is TRBV20-1, the J call TRBJ2-7; TRBD1 is a possible D gene (6 bases). This CDR3 region has 14 residues. Per the germline V gene, CDR1 is DFQATT and CDR2 is SNEGSKA (reference sequence). This chain's CDR3 is CGAKKTGGSYEQYF. The DNA of the CDR3 is TGCGGTGCTAAGAAGACAGGTGGCTCCTACGAGCAGTACTTC.

This clonotype was recorded many times. The chain is built from TRBV29-1 and TRBJ2-3, with D perhaps TRBD1 (6 bases). This CDR3 is built from 15 residues. Germline assignment: CDR1 SQVTM and CDR2 ANQGSEA. The V end was cut by 5 bases, the J end by 0 bases, with 15 bases between. CDR3 sequence: CSVLKDSSSTDTQYF. The CDR3 DNA follows: TGCAGCGTTCTTAAGGACAGTAGTAGCACAGATACGCAGTATTTT.

This chain connects TRBV20-1 to TRBJ2-7; no reliable D call. V lost 4 bases and J lost 4, with 14 bases in between. The CDR3 is 13 amino acids. Germline assignment: CDR1 DFQATT and CDR2 SNEGSKA (reference sequence). The CDR3 DNA is TGCAGTGCTATTCCGGACCTGTTTTACGAGCAGTACTTC. Amino acid sequence: CSAIPDLFYEQYF.

This clonotype was counted a single time. Relative to the germline gene, one junction end is altered; a read error may explain this. The chain combines TRBV5-4 with TRBJ2-5, with D possibly called TRBD1 or TRBD2 (6 bases each). Germline V gene sequence: CDR1 SGHNT, CDR2 YYREEE (reference sequence). This CDR3 comprises 15 residues. This CDR3 is CASSLPAEGGETHCF. The CDR3 bases are TGTGCCAGCAGCTTGCCAGCGGAGGGGGGAGAGACCCACTGCTTC. Full variable domain (rest looked up from reference TRBV5-4 and TRBJ2-5): ETGVTQSPTHLIKTRGQQVTLRCSSQSGHNTVSWYQQALGQGPQFIFQYYREEENGRGNFPPRFSGLQFPNYSSELNVNALELDDSALYLCASSLPAEGGETHCFGPGTRLLVL.

This clonotype showed up many times. This sequence joins TRBV6-5 and TRBJ2-5; D is undetermined. The CDR3 consists of 15 residues. Trimming left V 0 bases short and J 5 bases short, with 13 bases between. Per germline, CDR1 MNHEY and CDR2 SVGAGI. The DNA for the CDR3 is TGTGCCAGCAGTTACTCGAAGGTGGGCTCGGAGACCCAGTACTTC. It is translated as CASSYSKVGSETQYF.

This clonotype appeared a few times. Possible read error: a much larger clone is one base away. V usage is TRBV6-6 and J usage is TRBJ2-7, with 10 bases lining up with TRBD1. The CDR3 covers 17 residues. Germline V gene sequence: CDR1 MNHNY, CDR2 SVGAGI (reference sequence). The CDR3 sequence is CASRRNPGTGVSYERYF. In nucleotides, the CDR3 is TGTGCCAGCAGGCGTAACCCCGGGACAGGGGTCTCCTACGAGCGGTACTTC.

This clonotype came up a few times. A much larger clone sits a single nucleotide away, making a read error possible. The chain carries TRBV6-6 and TRBJ1-1; 8 bases map to TRBD1. CDR1 is MNHNY, CDR2 SVGAGI, per germline (reference sequence). CDR3 length equals 16 residues. This chain's CDR3 is CDSSPHRGERDTEAFF. Here the CDR3 DNA reads TGTGACAGCAGTCCGCACAGGGGGGAGAGAGACACTGAAGCTTTCTTT.

On this clonotype itself: Sequence at one end of the junction differs from germline and may be a read error. The chain couples TRBV12-3 or TRBV12-4 to TRBJ2-5; D is uncertain. The CDR3 is 14 amino acids. The CDR3 DNA is TGTGCCAGCAATTTGCGGCAGTGGGAAGATACCCAGTACTTC. Encoded protein: CASNLRQWEDTQYF.

As concerns this clonotype: A read error is possible here, since a much larger clone lies one base away. The chain uses TRBV28 and TRBJ1-2; D not resolved. The germline V gene encodes CDR1 MDHEN and CDR2 SYDVKM. The CDR3 runs to 14 residues. The CDR3 region is CTSSSSDNTHGYTF. The CDR3 nucleotides read TGTACCAGCAGTTCCTCAGACAATACTCATGGCTACACCTTC.

The chain recombines TRBV7-2 with TRBJ2-3; possible D gene TRBD1, 5 bases. CDR3 length: 14 residues. With 1 base removed from V and 2 bases from J, the gap between germline ends came to 7 bases. CDR1 and CDR2 (germline): SGHTA, FQGNSA. This CDR3 is CASSLGQNTDTQYF. CDR3 DNA: TGTGCCAGCAGCTTAGGACAGAACACAGATACGCAGTATTTT.

Concerning this clonotype: One base away lies a much larger clone, so this may be a sequencing read error. For the CDR3, the DNA is TGTGCCAGCAGGGCGACAGGTGCTAACACTGAAGCTTTCTTT. Translated, it gives CASRATGANTEAFF. The V and J genes are TRBV12-3 or TRBV12-4 and TRBJ1-1; D perhaps matches TRBD1 (6 bases). Trimming took off 6 bases at V and 2 bases at J, with 13 bases between the two ends. There are 14 residues in the CDR3.

The chain is built from TRBV7-3 and TRBJ1-1; 9 positions agree with TRBD1. J was trimmed by 0 bases and V by 1 base; bases with no gene match: 12. This CDR3 spans 19 amino acids. Germline V gene lookup returns CDR1 SGHTA and CDR2 FQGTGA. The CDR3 is CASSLMGDRVVGVNTEAFF. CDR3 nucleotides: TGTGCCAGCAGCTTAATGGGGGACAGGGTAGTTGGCGTGAACACTGAAGCTTTCTTT.

As concerns this clonotype: One base away lies a much larger clone, so this may be a sequencing read error. The chain is built from TRBV6-1 and TRBJ2-2; D is possibly TRBD2 (7 bases). In germline, CDR1 is MNHNS, CDR2 SASEGT. The ends were cut back, 11 bases at V and 6 bases at J, with 19 bases in the middle. This CDR3 has 14 amino acids. CDR3: CAGQDGGRAGELFF. CDR3 coding DNA: TGTGCCGGTCAAGACGGGGGGCGCGCCGGGGAGCTGTTTTTT.

There are a few counts of this clonotype. This rearrangement joins TRBV29-1 to TRBJ2-7, with D possibly matching TRBD2 (7 bases). CDR3 length: 15 residues. Germline loops: CDR1 SQVTM, CDR2 ANQGSEA. CDR3 in DNA: TGCAGTGCAGCCCCGGGAAGTGCGGGGGCTTACGAGCAGTACTTC. Its protein product is CSAAPGSAGAYEQYF.

As concerns this clonotype: A read error may account for a junction end that differs from germline. The CDR3 DNA follows: TGTGCCAGGAGTTCCGTGACTAGCGGCAATGAGCAGTTCTTC. Its translation is CARSSVTSGNEQFF. V gene TRBV12-3 or TRBV12-4 combines with J gene TRBJ2-1; 9 bases fit TRBD2. CDR3 size: 14 residues.

Of note for this clonotype: Germline and junction disagree at one end, which may indicate a read error. This chain uses TRBV30 with TRBJ2-7, with D perhaps matching TRBD1 or TRBD2 (9 bases each). Germline V lookup: CDR1 GTSNPN, CDR2 SVGIG (reference sequence). The CDR3 is 16 amino acids. The CDR3 here is CAWSSTGGGRGYGQYF. The DNA of the CDR3 is TGTGCCTGGAGTTCTACAGGGGGCGGGAGGGGATACGGGCAGTACTTC.

In its sample, this clonotype was seen many times. This chain joins TRBV5-1 and TRBJ1-1; D gene uncertain. Germline values: CDR1 SGHRS, CDR2 YFSETQ. CDR3 length equals 13 residues. Trimming took off 1 base at V and 1 base at J, with 5 bases between the two ends. The CDR3 coding sequence is TGCGCCAGCAGCTTGTGGCAGAACACTGAAGCTTTCTTT. It specifies CASSLWQNTEAFF.